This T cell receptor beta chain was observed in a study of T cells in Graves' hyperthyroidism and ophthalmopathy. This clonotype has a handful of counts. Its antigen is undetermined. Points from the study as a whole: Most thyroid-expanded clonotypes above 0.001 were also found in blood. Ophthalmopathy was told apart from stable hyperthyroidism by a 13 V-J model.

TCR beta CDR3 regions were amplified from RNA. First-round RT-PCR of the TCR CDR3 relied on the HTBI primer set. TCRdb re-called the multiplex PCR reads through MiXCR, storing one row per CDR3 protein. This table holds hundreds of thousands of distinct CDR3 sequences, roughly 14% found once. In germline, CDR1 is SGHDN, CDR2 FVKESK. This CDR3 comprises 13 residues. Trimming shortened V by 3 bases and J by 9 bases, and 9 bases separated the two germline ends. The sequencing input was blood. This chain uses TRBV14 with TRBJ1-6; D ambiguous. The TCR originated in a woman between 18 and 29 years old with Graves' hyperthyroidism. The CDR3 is CASSHKLGSPLHF. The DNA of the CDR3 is TGTGCCAGCAGCCATAAGTTAGGTTCACCCCTCCACTTT.